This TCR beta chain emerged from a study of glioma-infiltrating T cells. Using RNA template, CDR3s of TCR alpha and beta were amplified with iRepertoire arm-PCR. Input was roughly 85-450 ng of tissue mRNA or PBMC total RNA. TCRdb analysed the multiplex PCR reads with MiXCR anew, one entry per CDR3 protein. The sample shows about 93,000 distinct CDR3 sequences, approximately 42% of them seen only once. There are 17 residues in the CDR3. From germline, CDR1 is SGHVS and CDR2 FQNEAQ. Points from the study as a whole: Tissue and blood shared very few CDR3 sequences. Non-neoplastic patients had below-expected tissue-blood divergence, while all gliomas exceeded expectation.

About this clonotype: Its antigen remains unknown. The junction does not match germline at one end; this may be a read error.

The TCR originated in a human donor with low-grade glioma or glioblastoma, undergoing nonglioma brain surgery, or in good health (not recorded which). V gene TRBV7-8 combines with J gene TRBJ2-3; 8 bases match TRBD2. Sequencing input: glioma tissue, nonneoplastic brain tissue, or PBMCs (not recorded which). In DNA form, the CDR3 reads TGTGCCAGCAGCCCGCTGCTCCCCGGGGGGGGCACGGATACGCAGTATTTT. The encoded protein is CASSPLLPGGGTDTQYF.